This T cell receptor (beta chain) was captured in a study of immune evolution from preneoplasia to lung adenocarcinoma. Overall study results and limits: Highest clonality occurred in KRAS-mutant, not EGFR-mutant or double wild-type, nodules. Top clone frequencies peaked in normal lung, apparently declining through invasive adenocarcinoma.

With V trimmed by 1 base and J by 3 bases, 3 bases remained unmatched. CDR3 size: 15 residues. CDR1 and CDR2 from the germline V gene are GTSNPN and SVGIG (reference sequence). Nucleic acids came from premalignant or tumor cells enriched by macro-dissection. TCRdb keeps only in-frame clones here, not all; method: immunoSEQ multiplex PCR. The sample holds fewer than 6,000 clones, around three quarters seen once. Turning to this clone: No antigen is known for it.

The TCR was taken from a person between 60 and 79 years old with lung adenocarcinoma. The chain has TRBV30 and TRBJ1-3; 10 bases align to TRBD1. The material sequenced was FFPE minimally invasive lung adenocarcinoma tissue. The CDR3 here is CAWSGTGGGGNTIYF. The CDR3 DNA follows: TGTGCCTGGAGTGGGACAGGGGGTGGTGGAAACACCATATATTTT.